Presented here are 8 T cell receptor beta chains from one specimen sequenced in a study of vaccination effects on CD4 cells after COVID-19 (dated 2022 in TCRdb). These receptors are not linked to any known antigen. In the ViraFEST assay, PBMC were stimulated with viral peptide pools, and TCR sequencing was then used to find antigen-specific CD4+ T cell clonotypes based on their expansion. After approximately eleven days of culture, CD4+ T cells were isolated with the EasySep CD4+ T cell isolation kit. Convalescent patients had PCR-confirmed SARS-CoV-2 infection between March and December 2020, before Alpha, Beta and Delta variants emerged in the United States. Participants received two doses of either the BNT162b2 or the mRNA-1273 mRNA SARS-CoV-2 vaccine. The library relied on the immunoSEQ multiplex PCR assay. The source is immuneACCESS, and TCRdb retained only in-frame sequences with V and J called. Part of the clones is not carried over; for the studies checked, unresolved V genes explain less than half of this, and the remainder is unexplained. This sample comprises about 15,000 clones, about 70% of them detected only once. In total, the top ten clones hold about 20% of the sample.

The material sequenced was CD4+ T cells from PBMCs cultured with SARS-CoV-2 spike peptides, taken after COVID-19 vaccination. The cell subset or site label, read with the paper, signifies: SARS-CoV-2 spike overlapping peptide pool stimulation. The receptors derive from a human donor who had a prior SARS-CoV-2 infection.

This clone was seen more than once but under ten times. The chain couples TRBV14 to TRBJ1-6; no clear D gene. There are 14 residues in the CDR3. Germline loops: CDR1 SGHDN, CDR2 FVKESK. V was clipped by 1 base and J by 7 bases, with 8 bases between them. CDR3 region: CASSQGLQNSPLHF. The CDR3 coding sequence is TGTGCCAGCAGCCAAGGACTACAGAATTCACCCCTCCACTTT.

The rearrangement links TRBV5-1 to TRBJ1-2; a weak D match, TRBD1 (6 bases). The CDR3 is made up of 13 amino acids. Germline V lookup: CDR1 SGHRS, CDR2 YFSETQ. Trimming removed 0 bases from V and 3 bases from J, with 6 bases in between. The CDR3 loop is CASSLDRDYGYTF. The CDR3 nucleotides are TGCGCCAGCAGCTTGGACAGGGACTATGGCTACACCTTC. Complete variable domain (other parts from reference TRBV5-1 and TRBJ1-2): KAGVTQTPRYLIKTRGQQVTLSCSPISGHRSVSWYQQTPGQGLQFLFEYFSETQRNKGNFPGRFSGRQFSNSRSEMNVSTLELGDSALYLCASSLDRDYGYTFGSGTRLTVV.

The rearrangement joins TRBV19 to TRBJ2-5, with TRBD2 matching over 10 bases. The CDR3 covers 15 residues. The germline V gene encodes CDR1 LNHDA and CDR2 SQIVND (reference sequence). Trimming at V came to 4 bases and at J to 5 bases, leaving 7 bases not matched to a gene. In DNA, the CDR3 is TGTGCCAGTAGTACCCTAGCGGGAGCCGTGGAGACCCAGTACTTC. Protein sequence: CASSTLAGAVETQYF.

The V call is TRBV18, the J call TRBJ2-3; 8 bases are a match to TRBD1. This CDR3 is built from 14 residues. Per germline, CDR1 KGHSH and CDR2 LQKENI. V lost 4 bases and J lost 6; bases outside the gene matches: 6. As DNA, the CDR3 is TGTGCCAGCTCACGGGACAGGAGGGCCGATACGCAGTATTTT. This codes for CASSRDRRADTQYF.

The chain carries TRBV15 and TRBJ1-5, with D possibly matching TRBD1 (5 bases). The V gene's germline CDR1 is LNHNV and CDR2 YYDKDF (reference sequence). V was cut by 4 bases and J by 11 bases, with 18 bases left in between. CDR3 length equals 14 residues. The CDR3 bases are TGTGCCACCAGCACCTACGACGCGAGGGGTGCCCAGCATTTT. It translates to CATSTYDARGAQHF.

The V gene is TRBV6-5, the J gene TRBJ1-2; D is ambiguous. This CDR3 has 16 residues. Per the germline V gene, CDR1 is MNHEY and CDR2 is SVGAGI. V gave up 0 bases and J gave up 7 bases, with 18 bases separating them. This CDR3 reads CASSYSGRARISGYTF. The CDR3 DNA follows: TGTGCCAGCAGTTACTCCGGGAGGGCTCGTATCTCTGGCTACACCTTC.

This chain connects TRBV5-8 to TRBJ2-5, with 7 bases identical to TRBD2. Germline values: CDR1 SGHTS, CDR2 YDEGEE. Trimming removed 1 base from V and 9 bases from J; junction bases left unmatched: 9. The CDR3 contains 14 residues. CDR3 sequence (DNA): TGTGCCAGCAGCTTGCCTAGCGGCCAACGAGCCCAGTACTTC. Residues: CASSLPSGQRAQYF.

The genes are TRBV3-1 (or the pseudogene TRBV3-2) and TRBJ2-3, with a weak D call TRBD1 (5 bases). Germline loops: CDR1 LGHDT, CDR2 YNNKEL (reference sequence). This CDR3 spans 14 amino acids. Deletions cut 3 bases from V and 4 bases from J, with 11 bases between. CDR3 sequence: CASSQNLGADTQYF. DNA of the CDR3: TGTGCCAGCAGCCAGAACCTAGGGGCAGATACGCAGTATTTT.